These T cell receptor beta chains were read from a single sample in a study of cytomegalovirus exposure and HLA in healthy donors. Method: immunoSEQ multiplex PCR; TCRdb's copy keeps in-frame clones and lacks some. The data show 150,000 to 190,000 clones, roughly 75% seen once. The sample consisted of PBMCs. The receptors shown here come from a man aged 18-30 years in good health and CMV-seronegative. Both conserved end residues are part of each CDR3. The order of the fields is J gene, clone size, V gene, D gene, CDR3 DNA, CDR3 protein. D genes are given only for firm matches. The listing skips clone size in some rows; elsewhere it reads once, few, many or a size class.

J: TRBJ1-1; size: .; V: TRBV10-3; D: .; DNA: TGTGCCATCAGTGCTTACAGGGAGTCTGAAGCTTTCTTT; CDR3: CAISAYRESEAFF
J: TRBJ2-2; size: .; V: TRBV7-6; D: TRBD1; DNA: TGTGCCAGCAGCCTAGCCCCCGGGACAGGGAATCCCGGGGAGCTGTTTTTT; CDR3: CASSLAPGTGNPGELFF
J: TRBJ2-5; size: .; V: TRBV29-1; D: .; DNA: TGCAGCGTTGTCATAGAACGTGAGACCCAGTACTTC; CDR3: CSVVIERETQYF
J: TRBJ1-1; size: .; V: TRBV11-2; D: .; DNA: TGTGCCAGCAGCTTAGATTGGGGGGGAGGCACTGAAGCTTTCTTT; CDR3: CASSLDWGGGTEAFF
J: TRBJ2-3; size: few; V: TRBV28; D: .; DNA: TGTGCCAGCAGTTTCTTAGCCGGGGACTTCACAGATACGCAGTATTTT; CDR3: CASSFLAGDFTDTQYF
J: TRBJ2-2; size: .; V: TRBV2; D: .; DNA: TGTGCCAGCAGTGTGGAGGCAGTCGCGAACACCGGGGAGCTGTTTTTT; CDR3: CASSVEAVANTGELFF
J: TRBJ2-1; size: .; V: TRBV28; D: .; DNA: TGTGCCACCCAGTCCTTTCCAAGGGGGAATGAGCAGTTCTTC; CDR3: CATQSFPRGNEQFF
J: TRBJ2-1; size: .; V: TRBV29-1; D: .; DNA: TGCAGCGTTGTACTGTACAATGAGCAGTTCTTC; CDR3: CSVVLYNEQFF
J: TRBJ2-7; size: .; V: TRBV18; D: TRBD2; DNA: TGTGCCAGCTCACTTGCCAGCGGGAGAAACGAGCAGTACTTC; CDR3: CASSLASGRNEQYF
J: TRBJ2-7; size: .; V: TRBV7-9; D: .; DNA: TGTGCCAGCAGCTTAGAGGGCGGGATGAACGAGCAGTACTTC; CDR3: CASSLEGGMNEQYF
J: TRBJ2-6; size: .; V: TRBV18; D: .; DNA: TGTGCCAGCTCACCACCTCTTCGCAGCTCTGGGGCCAACGTCCTGACTTTC; CDR3: CASSPPLRSSGANVLTF
J: TRBJ2-3; size: .; V: TRBV10-1; D: TRBD2; DNA: TGCGCCAGCAGTGCGGGTAGCGGGGGAACAGATACGCAGTATTTT; CDR3: CASSAGSGGTDTQYF
J: TRBJ2-7; size: .; V: TRBV28; D: TRBD2; DNA: TGTGCCAGCAGTCGGACTAGCGGGAGTTTCGGCTACGAGCAGTACTTC; CDR3: CASSRTSGSFGYEQYF
J: TRBJ2-1; size: .; V: TRBV5-1; D: TRBD2; DNA: TGCGCCAGCAGCTTAACCGGGACTACAAACTACAATGAGCAGTTCTTC; CDR3: CASSLTGTTNYNEQFF
J: TRBJ2-2; size: .; V: TRBV29-1; D: .; DNA: TGCAGCGTTCCCAGGGGAGTGTCCGGGGAGCTGTTTTTT; CDR3: CSVPRGVSGELFF
J: TRBJ2-7; size: .; V: TRBV6-5; D: .; DNA: TGTGCCAGCAGTTACCACTACATGGGCTACGAGCAGTACTTC; CDR3: CASSYHYMGYEQYF
J: TRBJ2-1; size: .; V: TRBV2; D: TRBD2; DNA: TGTGCCAGCTCCAACCCGGGACTAGCGGTCAATGAGCAGTTCTTC; CDR3: CASSNPGLAVNEQFF
J: TRBJ1-5; size: .; V: TRBV18; D: TRBD1; DNA: TGTGCCAGCTCAACCGACAGGGAGCAGCCCCAGCATTTT; CDR3: CASSTDREQPQHF
J: TRBJ1-2; size: .; V: TRBV27; D: .; DNA: TGTGCCAGCAGTCCACGGTGGGCCGAGGGCTACACCTTC; CDR3: CASSPRWAEGYTF